Listed here are 29 T cell receptor beta chains from one sample, sequenced in a study of blood T cells in healthy people across ages. The second PCR ran about 6 to 12 cycles with a sample-barcoded 5' primer and J-beta primers. Each CDR3 protein gets one entry after TCRdb re-called the 5' RACE reads with MiXCR. This sample has around 1.7 million distinct CDR3 sequences, with 28% found just once. The specimen was blood. Receptors were obtained from a young woman in good health.

Points on this clonotype: A single base separates this from a much larger clone, so it may be a read error. The CDR3 carries no conserved terminal phenylalanine or tryptophan, so it likely arises from a read error. The chain uses TRBV6-2 or TRBV6-3 and TRBJ2-1; 12 bases align to TRBD2. This CDR3 region has 16 residues. V lost 5 bases to trimming and J lost 4 bases; unmatched junction nucleotides: 6. Per the germline V gene, CDR1 is MNHEY and CDR2 is SVGEGT. The CDR3: CASSLLAGGLYNEQFC. The CDR3 DNA reads as TGTGCCAGCAGTCTACTAGCGGGGGGACTTTACAATGAGCAGTTCTGC.

V gene TRBV12-3 or TRBV12-4 combines with J gene TRBJ2-7, with D possibly matching TRBD1 (6 bases). There are 14 residues in the CDR3. V dropped 6 bases and J dropped 0 bases, with 12 bases sitting between them. This CDR3 is CASRETGNSYEQYF. CDR3 coding DNA: TGTGCCAGCAGGGAGACAGGTAACTCCTACGAGCAGTACTTC.

CDR3 amino acids: CSVIFAQNTGELFF. The CDR3, as DNA: TGCAGCGTTATCTTCGCGCAGAACACCGGGGAGCTGTTTTTT. The rearrangement uses TRBV29-1 and TRBJ2-2; no definite D call. This CDR3 contains 14 residues. V lost 5 bases, J lost 1 base, and 11 bases lay in between. Germline V lookup: CDR1 SQVTM, CDR2 ANQGSEA.

About this clonotype: A clone one base away is much larger, so this may be a read error. The chain combines TRBV2 with TRBJ2-2, with D hard to call. Germline-derived CDR1 and CDR2 are SNHLY and FYNNEI. The CDR3 is 11 residues long. The CDR3 spells CASSTTRELFF. CDR3 DNA: TGTGCCAGCAGCACCACCAGGGAGCTGTTTTTT.

Worth noting for this clonotype: This may be a read error: a much more frequent sequence differs by one nucleotide. The rearrangement links TRBV20-1 to TRBJ2-1, with 12 bases identical to TRBD2. The ends lost 1 base at V and 9 bases at J; junction bases unmatched: 7. CDR1 is DFQATT and CDR2 is SNEGSKA in the germline V gene (reference sequence). CDR3 length equals 15 residues. CDR3 in DNA: TGCAGTGCTAGAGGCCTAGCGGGGGGGCTTAGTGAGCAGTTCTTC. Its translation: CSARGLAGGLSEQFF.

A note on this clonotype: This sequence may be a read error, since a much larger clone differs from it by one base. The V and J genes are TRBV9 and TRBJ2-1, with D perhaps being TRBD1 or TRBD2 (5 bases each). The CDR3 is 15 residues long. The ends were cut back, 0 bases at V and 9 bases at J, with 16 bases in the middle. CDR1 and CDR2 from the germline V gene are SGDLS and YYNGEE. The DNA for the CDR3 is TGTGCCAGCAGCGTAGATGACGGGCCAGGGAGTGAGCAGTTCTTC. Protein sequence: CASSVDDGPGSEQFF.

The gene calls are TRBV24-1 and TRBJ1-1, with a possible D match to TRBD1 (6 bases). The CDR3 spans 14 residues. Germline loops: CDR1 KGHDR, CDR2 SFDVKD. Between the trimmed V and J ends, which lost 4 bases and 7 bases, there was a span of 15 bases. Here the CDR3 reads CATSEGWRTDEAFF. The DNA for the CDR3 is TGTGCCACCAGTGAGGGGTGGCGGACAGATGAAGCTTTCTTT.

V gene TRBV28 combines with J gene TRBJ2-1, with D possibly TRBD1 on 6 matching bases. V gave up 0 bases and J gave up 4 bases, with 22 bases separating them. Germline V gives CDR1 MDHEN, CDR2 SYDVKM. The CDR3 is made up of 19 amino acids. CDR3 sequence: CASSLWGQGGTKGYNEQFF. DNA of the CDR3: TGTGCCAGCAGTTTATGGGGCCAAGGGGGTACTAAGGGGTACAATGAGCAGTTCTTC.

This clonotype came up many times. The chain recombines TRBV29-1 with TRBJ1-2; 7 nucleotides agree with TRBD1. CDR1 and CDR2 (germline): SQVTM, ANQGSEA. The trim removed 4 bases at V and 3 bases at J, leaving 8 bases unmatched. This CDR3 region has 14 residues. DNA of the CDR3: TGCAGCGTTGCCCTTGCCAGGGGGGACTATGGCTACACCTTC. Translated: CSVALARGDYGYTF. The variable domain in full, completed from reference TRBV29-1 and TRBJ1-2, reads SAVISQKPSRDICQRGTSLTIQCQVDSQVTMMFWYRQQPGQSLTLIATANQGSEATYESGFVIDKFPISRPNLTFSTLTVSNMSPEDSSIYLCSVALARGDYGYTFGSGTRLTVV.

This chain links TRBV2 with TRBJ2-3; D gene unclear. Trimming pared 8 bases from V and 2 bases from J, leaving 14 bases between. CDR1 and CDR2 (germline): SNHLY, FYNNEI. The CDR3 contains 14 residues. The DNA for the CDR3 is TGTGCCAGCGGCGCCCCTAGGGACACAGATACGCAGTATTTT. Protein sequence: CASGAPRDTDTQYF.

The rearrangement joins TRBV21-1 to TRBJ2-1; the D call TRBD2 from the table was never checked on the DNA. TRBV21-1 is termed a pseudogene. The CDR3 length is 17 residues. The CDR3 nucleotides read TGTGCCAGCAGCAAATTATTTTCGGGACTAGCCTGCAATGAGCAGTTCTTC. This encodes CASSKLFSGLACNEQFF.

The chain couples TRBV4-1 to TRBJ2-3, with D possibly being TRBD1 (6 bases). The CDR3 loop spans 15 amino acids. Germline V gives CDR1 MGHRA, CDR2 YSYEKL. V was cut by 4 bases and J by 2 bases, with 13 bases left in between. As DNA, the CDR3 is TGCGCCAGCAGCCCACAACAGGGAATCACAGATACGCAGTATTTT. Translating gives CASSPQQGITDTQYF.

This chain joins TRBV12-3 or TRBV12-4 and TRBJ2-1; possibly TRBD1 for D (6 bases). Trimming removed 6 bases from V and 14 bases from J, with 17 bases in between. CDR3 length equals 12 residues. As DNA, the CDR3 is TGTGCCAGCAGCGAGACCAACAGGGCCGAGTTCTTC. It codes for CASSETNRAEFF.

As concerns this clonotype: A junction end diverges from the germline sequence, so it may reflect a read error. The chain joins TRBV4-1 to TRBJ2-3; 8 bases line up with TRBD1. The CDR3 is made up of 18 amino acids. The germline CDR1 and CDR2 sequences are MGHRA and YSYEKL. The CDR3 coding sequence is TGCTCCAGCAGCTACATGCTATTGGGGACAGGAAGCACAGATACGCAGTATTTT. It is translated as CSSSYMLLGTGSTDTQYF.

This clonotype has just a few counts. The chain uses TRBV7-8 and TRBJ2-1; 8 bases are a match to TRBD2. With 3 bases clipped from V and 5 bases from J, the junction kept 6 bases outside the gene matches. The CDR3 runs 15 residues. CDR1 is SGHVS and CDR2 is FQNEAQ in the germline V gene. CDR3 coding DNA: TGTGCCAGCAGCTTTGGTTTCGGGAGGGACAATGAGCAGTTCTTC. Amino acid sequence: CASSFGFGRDNEQFF.

About this clonotype: An end of the junction differs from the germline gene, which may be a read error. This sequence joins TRBV27 and TRBJ1-2; weak D call: TRBD1 (6 bases). There are 15 residues in the CDR3. Per germline, CDR1 MNHEY and CDR2 SMNVEV (reference sequence). Written as DNA, the CDR3 is TGTGCCATCAGTTTATCAGTCAGCGCTGGGGGCGGCTACACCTTC. It specifies CAISLSVSAGGGYTF.

The chain joins TRBV9 to TRBJ2-3; tentatively, D is TRBD1 or TRBD2 (6 bases each). This CDR3 contains 16 residues. V was clipped by 0 bases and J by 1 base, with 12 bases between them. Germline V gene data show CDR1 as SGDLS and CDR2 as YYNGEE. Here the CDR3 DNA reads TGTGCCAGCAGCGTAGTGGCGGGACACGGCACAGATACGCAGTATTTT. It yields the protein CASSVVAGHGTDTQYF.

The chain combines TRBV20-1 with TRBJ2-7, with 9 bases matching TRBD2. The CDR3 has 15 amino acids. Germline CDR1 and CDR2: DFQATT and SNEGSKA (reference sequence). The trim removed 0 bases at V and 5 bases at J, leaving 8 bases unmatched. CDR3 protein: CSARDIAGGPDEQYF. In nucleotides, the CDR3 is TGCAGTGCTAGAGATATTGCGGGAGGGCCTGACGAGCAGTACTTC.

The chain links TRBV10-3 to TRBJ1-1; 8 bases fit TRBD1. V gave up 3 bases and J gave up 7 bases; unmatched junction bases: 7. There are 14 residues in the CDR3. Germline V lookup: CDR1 ENHRY, CDR2 SYGVKD. The CDR3 region has the DNA TGTGCCATCAGTGAAAGTCCAGGGGGCAGTGAAGCTTTCTTT. It specifies CAISESPGGSEAFF.

The chain couples TRBV27 to TRBJ2-1; the D gene could be TRBD1 or TRBD2 (6 bases each). The CDR3 runs to 13 residues. Trimming cost V 8 bases and J 13 bases, with 21 bases left between them. Germline CDR1 MNHEY, CDR2 SMNVEV (reference sequence). CDR3 coding DNA: TGTGCCAGCGCCCCGGGGGCGGTGCAGACCCAGTTCTTC. The encoded protein is CASAPGAVQTQFF.

This clonotype was found a few times. The V and J genes are TRBV27 and TRBJ1-6; D not resolved. The V gene lost 7 bases and the J gene lost 4 bases, with 20 bases spanning the gap. CDR1 is MNHEY, CDR2 SMNVEV, per germline (reference sequence). The CDR3 runs 17 residues. CDR3 coding DNA: TGTGCCAGCACTGCGGGCTTCGGTCTCTTTTATAATTCACCCCTCCACTTT. Encoded protein: CASTAGFGLFYNSPLHF.

This clonotype was observed a few times. The chain is built from TRBV6-1 and TRBJ2-4; either TRBD1 or TRBD2 may fit D (6 bases each). The CDR3 is 19 amino acids. CDR1 and CDR2 (germline): MNHNS, SASEGT. The germline V and J ends were trimmed by 8 bases and 13 bases, with 39 bases remaining between them. CDR3 protein: CASRLSSDSWGALPGEQYF. DNA for the CDR3: TGTGCCAGCCGCTTATCTTCGGACAGTTGGGGGGCCCTACCGGGGGAGCAGTACTTC.

V usage is TRBV3-1 and J usage is TRBJ2-1; D is perhaps TRBD2 (6 bases). Germline CDR1 LGHDT, CDR2 YNNKEL (reference sequence). Trimming stripped 5 bases from V and 9 bases from J, with 14 bases between. This CDR3 is built from 13 residues. CDR3 coding DNA: TGTGCCAGCAGCATCACTAGCTCCGGTGAGCAGTTCTTC. This translates into CASSITSSGEQFF.

A remark on this clonotype: It may be a read error: a sequence one base away is much more abundant. The J gene is TRBJ2-5, the V gene TRBV3-1; the D gene is possibly TRBD1 (6 bases). Germline V lookup: CDR1 LGHDT, CDR2 YNNKEL (reference sequence). V lost 6 bases and J 11 bases, leaving 16 bases between the germline ends. This CDR3 spans 12 amino acids. CDR3 sequence reads: CASRAPGQEQYF. The CDR3, as DNA: TGTGCCAGCAGGGCTCCGGGACAAGAGCAGTACTTC.

This clonotype was observed at least ten times. This rearrangement joins TRBV7-2 to TRBJ2-7; TRBD1 aligns across 7 bases. After removal of 7 bases from V and 1 base from J, the junction contained 7 bases not matched to a gene. The CDR3 loop spans 14 amino acids. Germline loops: CDR1 SGHTA, CDR2 FQGNSA. The CDR3 DNA reads TGTGCCAGCACGGGGACAGCGCCTTCCTACGAGCAGTACTTC. Translation: CASTGTAPSYEQYF.

The CDR3 DNA sequence: TGTGCCAGCAGTTACACTGGAAATACGCAGTATTTT. Translation gives CASSYTGNTQYF. The V gene is TRBV14, the J gene TRBJ2-3, with D hard to call. V lost 6 bases, J lost 7 bases, and 11 bases lay in between. CDR1 and CDR2 (germline): SGHDN, FVKESK. This CDR3 is 12 amino acids long.

The V call is TRBV6-5, the J call TRBJ2-3, with 7 bases aligning to TRBD2. CDR3 length: 15 residues. V lost 4 bases to trimming and J lost 3 bases; unmatched junction nucleotides: 7. The germline CDR1 and CDR2 sequences are MNHEY and SVGAGI. CDR3 DNA: TGTGCCAGCAGTTGGGGAAGCGGGGAAACAGATACGCAGTATTTT. It codes for CASSWGSGETDTQYF.

This clonotype was observed at least ten times. V gene TRBV29-1 combines with J gene TRBJ2-1; 8 bases agree with TRBD1. V trimming: 4 bases; J trimming: 2 bases; junction bases outside the gene matches: 7. The CDR3 contains 15 residues. CDR1 and CDR2 (germline): SQVTM, ANQGSEA. The CDR3 spells CSVGRQGTAYNEQFF. In DNA, the CDR3 is TGCAGCGTTGGGAGACAGGGGACGGCCTACAATGAGCAGTTCTTC.

This clonotype showed up just a few times. The V gene is TRBV9, the J gene TRBJ2-1; D possibly corresponds to TRBD1 (6 bases). The germline V and J ends were trimmed by 2 bases and 8 bases, with 20 bases remaining between them. The CDR3 is made up of 16 amino acids. Germline V lookup: CDR1 SGDLS, CDR2 YYNGEE. Here the CDR3 DNA reads TGTGCCAGCAGCGTGAGGGGGAACAGGGTAGGTCATGAGCAGTTCTTC. Encoded protein: CASSVRGNRVGHEQFF. Supplemented by reference TRBV9 and TRBJ2-1, the full variable domain reads DSGVTQTPKHLITATGQRVTLRCSPRSGDLSVYWYQQSLDQGLQFLIQYYNGEERAKGNILERFSAQQFPDLHSELNLSSLELGDSALYFCASSVRGNRVGHEQFFGPGTRLTVL.